This TCR beta chain was observed in a study of blood T cell repertoires in COVID-19. Whole-study context: Cohort 3 donors were reported recovered after two negative PCRs, clearance, or symptom resolution.

The V end lost 6 bases, the J end lost 0 bases, and 8 bases lay between the germline ends. The length of the CDR3 is 13 residues. The V gene's germline CDR1 is WNHNN and CDR2 SYGVQD (reference sequence). As originally analysed: Counts of nucleated cells, estimated from reference gene primer amplification, were obtained. Using immunoSEQ multiplex PCR, the repertoire was profiled, and TCRdb retains in-frame clones only, with some absent. V, J and clone size reflect that table, while D and trimming were determined from the DNA. Among roughly 190,000 clones listed, approximately 90% were seen once. Participants spanned ages about 18 to 100 years and resided in 20 to 30 US areas. Cohorts were assigned according to the clinical history that participants reported.

The receptor's source is a woman in her thirties or forties in a cohort exposed to, infected with or recovered from COVID-19 (not recorded which). Sequencing input: PBMCs or T cells enriched from blood (not recorded which). The chain couples TRBV10-1 to TRBJ1-1; TRBD1 is a possible D gene (5 bases). The CDR3 spells CASRLGLNTEAFF. CDR3 coding DNA: TGCGCCAGCAGACTGGGGCTGAACACTGAAGCTTTCTTT.